These T cell receptor beta chains were read from a single sample in a study of neurological immune-mediated disorders. One entry per CDR3 protein results from TCRdb running MiXCR on the 5' RACE reads. The sample contains tens of thousands of distinct CDR3 sequences, 10% of which appear only once. The source material was PBMCs. Every receptor here comes from a man between 25 and 39 years old in good health. CDR3s include the opening cysteine and the closing phenylalanine or tryptophan. D genes are given only for firm matches. Rows give clone size only sometimes, using once, few, many, or a class for an expanded clone.

cdr3_aa cdr3_nt v_call d_call clone_size j_call
CATSREGGVYEQYF TGTGCCACCAGCAGAGAGGGAGGGGTGTACGAGCAGTACTTC TRBV15 TRBD2 many TRBJ2-7
CSARETGPTEQFF TGCAGTGCTAGAGAGACAGGGCCAACTGAGCAGTTCTTC TRBV20-1 TRBD1 many TRBJ2-1
CASSLVEEMLSSYEQYF TGCGCCAGCAGCTTGGTCGAGGAGATGCTGAGCTCCTACGAGCAGTACTTC TRBV5-1 . once TRBJ2-7
CSVGRTGGGKQYF TGCAGCGTTGGGCGGACAGGGGGGGGTAAGCAGTATTTT TRBV29-1 TRBD1 . TRBJ2-3
CASSLGGGSGRAGESYNEQFF TGTGCCAGCAGTCTAGGAGGGGGTAGCGGGAGGGCCGGTGAGAGCTACAATGAGCAGTTCTTC TRBV28 TRBD2 many TRBJ2-1
CASSLTGAEKRNTGELFF TGTGCCAGCAGTCTGACAGGCGCCGAGAAAAGAAACACCGGGGAGCTGTTTTTT TRBV12-3/TRBV12-4 . many TRBJ2-2
CASSGWAGEVPGELFF TGCGCCAGCAGTGGATGGGCAGGAGAAGTACCCGGGGAGCTGTTTTTT TRBV10-2 . large TRBJ2-2
CASSPGLGAREQFF TGCGCCAGCAGCCCAGGACTAGGGGCCCGGGAGCAGTTCTTC TRBV5-1 TRBD2 many TRBJ2-1
CSARDRLAYSTDTQYF TGCAGTGCTAGAGATCGCCTAGCGTACAGCACAGATACGCAGTATTTT TRBV20-1 . many TRBJ2-3
CASSLVPVGDNEQFF TGTGCCAGCAGTTTAGTGCCGGTTGGGGACAATGAGCAGTTCTTC TRBV28 . many TRBJ2-1
CASSLVGTSSRNEQFF TGTGCCAGCAGCTTAGTCGGGACTAGCTCCCGCAATGAGCAGTTCTTC TRBV11-2 TRBD2 many TRBJ2-1
CASSLSTGGGAEAFF TGTGCCAGCAGTTTATCGACAGGGGGTGGGGCTGAAGCTTTCTTT TRBV27 TRBD1 . TRBJ1-1
CAISDEGADTEAFF TGTGCCATCAGTGATGAGGGGGCAGACACTGAAGCTTTCTTT TRBV10-3 TRBD1 many TRBJ1-1
CASSHDSGYNEQFF TGCGCCAGCAGCCATGATAGCGGCTACAATGAGCAGTTCTTC TRBV4-1 . many TRBJ2-1
CASSFPGFYEQYF TGTGCCAGCAGTTTTCCGGGTTTCTACGAGCAGTACTTC TRBV12-3/TRBV12-4 . many TRBJ2-7
CASSLIASSTDTQYF TGTGCCAGCAGCTTAATTGCCAGTAGCACAGATACGCAGTATTTT TRBV7-3 . few TRBJ2-3
CASSWVLGALKETQYF TGTGCCAGCAGTTGGGTCCTGGGGGCGTTGAAAGAGACCCAGTACTTC TRBV12-3/TRBV12-4 . many TRBJ2-5
CASSLSGIYEQYF TGCGCCAGCAGCTTGTCGGGGATCTACGAGCAGTACTTC TRBV5-1 . many TRBJ2-7
CASSQDLWEGAGDTQYF TGTGCCAGCAGCCAGGACCTCTGGGAGGGAGCGGGAGATACGCAGTATTTT TRBV3-1 TRBD2 many TRBJ2-3
CASSPASSGNTIYF TGTGCCAGCAGCCCTGCCAGCTCTGGAAACACCATATATTTT TRBV7-9 . many TRBJ1-3
CSASGSGRAENTGELFF TGCAGTGCTAGTGGGAGCGGGAGGGCCGAGAACACCGGGGAGCTGTTTTTT TRBV20-1 TRBD2 many TRBJ2-2
CASSRLVEAGELFF TGTGCCAGCAGCCGCCTCGTAGAGGCCGGGGAGCTGTTTTTT TRBV7-9 . many TRBJ2-2
CASSLFEGEDTEAFF TGCGCCAGCAGCTTGTTCGAGGGTGAAGACACTGAAGCTTTCTTT TRBV5-1 . many TRBJ1-1
CASSVGAGYTDTQYF TGTGCCAGCAGCGTAGGCGCGGGGTACACAGATACGCAGTATTTT TRBV9 . many TRBJ2-3
CASSPQGSSNQPQHF TGTGCCAGCAGCCCTCAGGGTAGTAGCAATCAGCCCCAGCATTTT TRBV3-1 . many TRBJ1-5
CASSLRDTGELFF TGCGCCAGCAGCTTGCGGGACACCGGGGAGCTGTTTTTT TRBV5-1 . many TRBJ2-2
CASSSEGRETQYF TGTGCCAGCAGCTCAGAGGGTAGGGAGACCCAGTACTTC TRBV7-9 . many TRBJ2-5
CASMGTRNSGANVLTF TGTGCCAGCATGGGGACCCGAAACTCTGGGGCCAACGTCCTGACTTTC TRBV2 . . TRBJ2-6
CASSRGGEPTEAFF TGTGCCAGTAGCCGCGGCGGGGAGCCCACTGAAGCTTTCTTT TRBV19 . many TRBJ1-1
CSVYGTEKTNYEQYF TGCAGCGTTTATGGGACCGAAAAGACTAACTACGAGCAGTACTTC TRBV29-1 . many TRBJ2-7